This T cell receptor beta chain is drawn from a study of blood T cell repertoires in COVID-19 (TCRdb year 2020). With regard to the full study: Samples covering the acute and convalescent phases of COVID-19 were provided by collaborators in the United States, Italy and Spain. A freely available public database, intended as a resource for researchers studying the immune response to SARS-CoV-2, is where the repertoires were released. Where available, HLA class I and class II types were taken from metadata supplied by the sample provider and were not determined by assay-based typing. The dataset comprised deeply sampled blood TCRbeta repertoires from subjects exposed to, actively infected with, or recovered from COVID-19. Samples were obtained from the ongoing ImmuneRACE study (first 160 participants) and from over 1,000 subjects provided by 6 global collaborators. Sample metadata almost always included a de-identified subject ID, COVID-19 status, age in years and sex. The prospective study material was composed of cDNA or gDNA derived from T cells, B-cell-depleted T cells, or PBMCs.

Each collaborating institution followed its own protocols to collect whole blood in K2EDTA tubes. Collaborator samples were shipped for TCRbeta analysis as frozen whole blood, isolated PBMCs, or DNA extracted from either sample type. TCRbeta CDR3 regions were amplified from genomic DNA using the immunoSEQ Assay, a bias-controlled multiplex PCR. As for the authors' bioinformatics: The number of nucleated cells in each sample was estimated by amplification of reference gene primers within the assay. To quantify the absolute abundance of each unique TCRbeta CDR3 rearrangement, sequence reads were collapsed and filtered. Productive Simpson clonality was computed per sample as the square root of Simpson's diversity index over productive rearrangements. The clones in this table, taken by TCRdb from immuneACCESS, are in-frame only. Not every clone is retained; where verified, under half of the shortfall comes from an unresolved V gene, and the cause of the rest is unknown. D and trimming were read from the DNA, whereas the V and J calls and clone size are those reported in that table. The sample data list over 120,000 clones, and about three quarters of these were observed just once. Of the sample, approximately 2% falls within the top ten clones.

General conclusions and limits of the study: Clinical and demographic metadata were provided uncurated, with the amount varying by source and participant.

Taken from the germline V gene, the CDR1 and CDR2 loops are WSHSY and SAAADI. Including cysteine and phenylalanine, the CDR3 has 14 amino acids. Left in the record is the CDR3 DNA by itself, 42 bases read in frame from the first base. After removal of 8 bases from V and 1 base from J, the junction retains 4 bases not matched to a gene. To note about this clone: Its cognate antigen has yet to be identified. Per-nucleotide qualities are absent, and no much larger clonotype sits a single base away.

The chain was built from TRBV10-2 and TRBJ1-5; 8 bases in between match TRBD1. This TCR derives from a woman aged 55-75 years with acute or convalescent COVID-19. The material sequenced was peripheral blood. CDR3 region: CASQGASSNQPQHF. The DNA is as follows: TGCGCCAGCCAGGGGGCTTCCAGCAATCAGCCCCAGCATTTT.